A single sample gave rise to the 6 T cell receptor beta chains below, sequenced in a study of T cell responses to AZD1222 COVID-19 vaccine. Produced via immunoSEQ multiplex PCR; TCRdb's table is partial and in-frame only. This sample has some 110,000 clones; 88% occur once, and the top ten carry about 8.7%. This sample comprised peripheral blood, obtained on day 0 of AZD1222 vaccination. Receptors were obtained from an adult in good health.

The chain recombines TRBV9 with TRBJ2-2; a weak D match, TRBD1 (5 bases). With 4 bases removed from V and 4 bases from J, the gap between germline ends came to 11 bases. Germline CDR1 is SGDLS and CDR2 is YYNGEE. The length of the CDR3 is 14 residues. CDR3 region: CASSFPDSTGELFF. In nucleotides, the CDR3 is TGTGCCAGCAGCTTCCCTGACAGCACCGGGGAGCTGTTTTTT.

The chain uses TRBV28 and TRBJ1-1; no reliable D call. Trimming left V 3 bases short and J 4 bases short, with 9 bases between. CDR3 length equals 13 residues. CDR1 is MDHEN, CDR2 SYDVKM, per germline. Here the CDR3 DNA reads TGTGCCAGCAGTTTGGGGAGAGGCACTGAAGCTTTCTTT. Translation: CASSLGRGTEAFF.

The V and J genes are TRBV28 and TRBJ2-1; 10 bases match TRBD2. This CDR3 spans 15 amino acids. J lost 2 bases, V lost 3 bases, and 1 base had no gene match. The germline gives CDR1 MDHEN, CDR2 SYDVKM. CDR3 protein: CASSFLAGAYNEQFF. Here the CDR3 DNA reads TGTGCCAGCAGTTTCCTAGCGGGGGCCTACAATGAGCAGTTCTTC.

The chain employs TRBV18 and TRBJ1-1; D perhaps matches TRBD1 (5 bases). Germline V lookup: CDR1 KGHSH, CDR2 LQKENI. The CDR3 extends over 14 amino acids. Trimming pared 1 base from V and 4 bases from J, leaving 10 bases between. The CDR3 nucleotides read TGTGCCAGCTCACCACAGGGGCTGAGCACTGAAGCTTTCTTT. The encoded protein is CASSPQGLSTEAFF.

The CDR3 bases are TGTGCCAGCAGCTTGTATCGGACTAGCGGGAACCGGGGGTACAATGAGCAGTTCTTC. It codes for CASSLYRTSGNRGYNEQFF. The chain combines TRBV5-4 with TRBJ2-1, with 12 positions matching TRBD2. The CDR3 runs 19 residues. The J segment lost 4 bases and the V segment lost 1 base, leaving 12 bases of the junction unmatched. CDR1 is SGHNT, CDR2 YYREEE, per germline (reference sequence).

This chain joins TRBV2 and TRBJ2-5; the D is unclear. Trimming cost V 6 bases and J 4 bases, with 12 bases left between them. The CDR3 is made up of 13 amino acids. CDR1 and CDR2 from the germline V gene are SNHLY and FYNNEI. CDR3 in DNA: TGTGCCAGCAGGCCTACTGCATTAGAGACCCAGTACTTC. Its translation: CASRPTALETQYF.